Listed below are T cell receptor beta chains from one sample, sequenced in a study of T cell repertoires in cytomegalovirus infection. These receptors' antigens are unknown. TCRdb fed the reads into MiXCR, producing one record per CDR3 protein. The data hold 600,000 to 700,000 distinct CDR3 sequences, with about 30% observed a single time. The sample in question was cultured PBMCs, obtained from culture after CMV antigen stimulation. These receptors were obtained from a human donor in good health (CMV status not recorded). Some clones in this sample may be carry-over from other donors' samples. Both conserved end residues are part of each CDR3. D genes are given only for firm matches. Clone size is given for some rows only: seen once, a few or many times, or a class if the clone is expanded.

d_call	v_call	j_call	clone_size	cdr3_aa	cdr3_nt
.	TRBV20-1	TRBJ1-2	few	CSASSGTLTINYGYTF	TGCAGTGCTAGTTCAGGGACCTTAACTATAAACTATGGCTACACCTTC
.	TRBV19	TRBJ2-7	.	CASSIGHFYEQYF	TGTGCCAGTAGTATAGGACATTTCTACGAGCAGTACTTC
TRBD2	TRBV6-2/TRBV6-3	TRBJ2-3	few	CASTKEREGSTDTQYF	TGTGCCAGCACCAAGGAGCGGGAGGGCTCGACAGATACGCAGTATTTT
TRBD2	TRBV6-1	TRBJ2-1	many	CASSAGEYNEQFF	TGTGCCAGCTCGGCGGGGGAGTACAATGAGCAGTTCTTC
.	TRBV6-1	TRBJ2-2	few	CASRPDNTGELFF	TGTGCCAGCAGGCCGGATAACACCGGGGAGCTGTTTTTT
TRBD2	TRBV6-8	TRBJ2-1	.	CASSAISGSRDEQFF	TGTGCCAGCAGCGCTATTAGCGGGAGTCGGGATGAGCAGTTCTTC
TRBD2	TRBV7-2	TRBJ2-3	many	CASSFSGGKDTQYF	TGTGCCAGCAGCTTTAGCGGGGGGAAAGATACGCAGTATTTT
.	TRBV20-1	TRBJ2-3	.	CSARDRLEWADTQYF	TGCAGTGCTAGAGATAGGCTAGAGTGGGCAGATACGCAGTATTTT
.	TRBV4-1	TRBJ1-2	.	CASSQVLAPNYGYTF	TGCGCCAGCAGCCAAGTCTTAGCCCCCAACTATGGCTACACCTTC
.	TRBV7-2	TRBJ1-5	many	CASSLGGTVRQPQHF	TGTGCCAGCAGCTTAGGCGGGACGGTACGTCAGCCCCAGCATTTT
.	TRBV20-1	TRBJ1-5	.	CSASGDRDQPQHF	TGCAGTGCTAGTGGTGACAGAGATCAGCCCCAGCATTTT
TRBD2	TRBV6-2/TRBV6-3	TRBJ2-1	.	CASLLAGGNEQFF	TGTGCCTCCTTACTAGCGGGAGGAAATGAGCAGTTCTTC
.	TRBV19	TRBJ2-1	once	CASSIKGPLGGSYNEQFF	TGTGCCAGTAGTATTAAGGGGCCTCTAGGGGGCTCCTACAATGAGCAGTTCTTC
.	TRBV7-6	TRBJ2-7	few	CASSPRMGYEQYF	TGTGCCAGCAGCCCCCGAATGGGTTACGAGCAGTACTTC
.	TRBV6-5	TRBJ1-2	.	CASSSWGGLNDYTF	TGTGCCAGCAGTTCATGGGGGGGGCTGAACGACTACACCTTC
TRBD2	TRBV28	TRBJ2-5	once	CASSFPSGGYQETQYF	TGTGCCAGCAGTTTCCCTAGCGGGGGTTACCAAGAGACCCAGTACTTC
.	TRBV19	TRBJ1-5	.	CATQEALGGPQHF	TGTGCCACCCAGGAGGCTCTCGGCGGGCCCCAGCATTTT
.	TRBV7-2	TRBJ2-7	many	CASSRWGGSYEQYF	TGTGCCAGCAGCCGCTGGGGCGGTTCCTACGAGCAGTACTTC
TRBD2	TRBV4-1	TRBJ2-1	many	CASSRTSGENEQFF	TGCGCCAGCAGCCGCACTAGCGGGGAGAATGAGCAGTTCTTC
.	TRBV10-3	TRBJ2-7	.	CAISESISEQYF	TGTGCCATCAGTGAGTCGATATCCGAGCAGTACTTC
.	TRBV19	TRBJ1-4	once	CASSTIRDSNEKLFF	TGTGCCAGTAGTACTATACGAGACTCTAATGAAAAACTGTTTTTT
TRBD2	TRBV7-2	TRBJ2-1	few	CASNMGGAASGAYAEQFF	TGTGCCAGCAACATGGGTGGCGCGGCTAGCGGGGCCTACGCTGAGCAGTTCTTC
.	TRBV7-2	TRBJ2-3	many	CASSPGAIGTDTQYF	TGTGCCAGCAGCCCCGGGGCGATCGGCACAGATACGCAGTATTTT
TRBD2	TRBV11-2	TRBJ2-1	.	CASSLFLAAYNEQFF	TGTGCCAGCAGCTTATTCCTAGCGGCATACAATGAGCAGTTCTTC
.	TRBV19	TRBJ1-2	.	CASRTFAGFDGYTF	TGTGCCAGTAGGACCTTTGCGGGATTCGATGGCTACACCTTC
.	TRBV25-1	TRBJ1-4	few	CASSATGGAINEKLFF	TGTGCCAGCAGTGCGACAGGCGGGGCAATTAATGAAAAACTGTTTTTT
TRBD2	TRBV12-3/TRBV12-4	TRBJ2-1	.	CASSPGLAGEGNEQFF	TGTGCCAGCAGCCCCGGACTAGCGGGAGAGGGCAATGAGCAGTTCTTC
.	TRBV7-8	TRBJ2-7	many	CASSLVSQGGSYEQYF	TGTGCCAGCAGCTTAGTTTCCCAGGGGGGCTCCTACGAGCAGTACTTC
TRBD1	TRBV7-7	TRBJ2-2	.	CASSLAGQGVPGELFF	TGTGCCAGCAGCTTAGCCGGACAGGGGGTGCCCGGGGAGCTGTTTTTT